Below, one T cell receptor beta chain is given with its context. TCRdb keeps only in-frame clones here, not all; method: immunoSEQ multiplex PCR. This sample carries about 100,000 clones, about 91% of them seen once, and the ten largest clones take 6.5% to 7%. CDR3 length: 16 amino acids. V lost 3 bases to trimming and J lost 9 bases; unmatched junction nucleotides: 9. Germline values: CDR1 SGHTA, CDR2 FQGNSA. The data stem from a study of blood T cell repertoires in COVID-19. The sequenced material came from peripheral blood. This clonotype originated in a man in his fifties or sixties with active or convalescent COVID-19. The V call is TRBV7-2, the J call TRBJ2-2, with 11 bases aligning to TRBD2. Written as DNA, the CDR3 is TGTGCCAGCAGCTTGGAACTAGCGGGAGTATTCCGGGAGCTGTTTTTT. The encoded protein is CASSLELAGVFRELFF.